The TCR beta chain under discussion was sequenced for a study of regulatory T cells in long-lasting Graves disease. Trimming took 1 base from V and 0 from J; bases not matched to a gene: 3. The CDR3 contains 16 residues. Germline assignment: CDR1 SGDLS and CDR2 YYNGEE. Remarks on this clonotype: Antigen: not known.

Time point denoted: persistent/refractory GD, antithyroid drugs over 5 years with positive TRAb. Scientists built the TCR library using RNA that was extracted from PBMCs. The study, taken as a whole, reports: A greater number of public clonotypes (about 3,000) was shared by persistent patients than by new patients (approximately 880). Persistent disease was associated with favored TRBV28 usage and with favored use of TRBJ1-2 and TRBJ2-5.

Investigators prepared the TCR beta libraries by applying iRepertoire HTBI primers and Arm-PCR of CDR3 regions. TCRdb reprocessed the multiplex PCR reads with MiXCR, giving one entry per CDR3 protein. This sample carries almost 350,000 distinct CDR3 sequences, 20% of them seen once, and the ten largest clones take roughly 27%. The rearrangement joins TRBV9 to TRBJ2-3, with TRBD2 matching over 9 bases. This clonotype was sampled from a female donor with Graves disease. Sequences were derived from peripheral blood mononuclear cells (PBMCs), sampled when the disease was refractory, from a patient treated with antithyroid drugs. The DNA for the CDR3 is TGTGCCAGCAGCGTAAGGCTAGCGGGGAGCACAGATACGCAGTATTTT. Its translation: CASSVRLAGSTDTQYF.